The 22 T cell receptor beta chains listed next were all sequenced from one sample in a study of blood T cells in healthy people across ages. A second PCR of about 6 to 11 cycles used a sample-barcoded 5' primer and a J-beta primer mix. TCRdb re-derived calls from the 5' RACE reads in MiXCR, one entry per CDR3 protein. The table shows hundreds of thousands of distinct CDR3 sequences, with 24% occurring only once. These same records also appear under a second study, on T cells of mothers and their children.

The specimen was blood. The receptors were gathered from a boy younger than 18 in good health.

This clonotype was seen a few times. The gene calls are TRBV7-9 and TRBJ1-4; possibly TRBD1 for D (5 bases). The V gene lost 5 bases and the J gene lost 7 bases, with 17 bases spanning the gap. Germline V gene data show CDR1 as SEHNR and CDR2 as FQNEAQ (reference sequence). The CDR3 runs 15 residues. CDR3 bases: TGTGCCAGCAGCCAGGATCGGGGGAAGGGTGAAAAACTGTTTTTT. The encoded protein is CASSQDRGKGEKLFF.

V is TRBV27 and J is TRBJ2-3; D could derive from TRBD1 or TRBD2 (5 bases each). Trimming shortened V by 3 bases and J by 2 bases, and 9 bases separated the two germline ends. Germline V gene lookup returns CDR1 MNHEY and CDR2 SMNVEV (reference sequence). This CDR3 has 14 residues. The CDR3 is CASSFLGTTDTQYF. CDR3 DNA sequence: TGTGCCAGCAGTTTCCTTGGGACCACAGATACGCAGTATTTT.

This clonotype was counted between two and nine times. The J gene is TRBJ1-5, the V gene TRBV27, with 7 bases matching TRBD1. Trimming took 5 bases from V and 4 from J; bases not matched to a gene: 11. The CDR3 consists of 16 residues. Germline loops: CDR1 MNHEY, CDR2 SMNVEV (reference sequence). The DNA of the CDR3 is TGTGCCAGCAGTCTAAATACAGGGGCGCGAAATCAGCCCCAGCATTTT. Protein product: CASSLNTGARNQPQHF.

This rearrangement joins TRBV4-3 to TRBJ2-1, with 10 bases aligning to TRBD2. Germline V gene data show CDR1 as LGHNA and CDR2 as YSLEER. There are 19 residues in the CDR3. The V gene end was trimmed by 4 bases and the J gene end by 8 bases; junction bases not matched to a gene: 20. The CDR3: CASSLRLQRGGPGSDEQFF. The CDR3 DNA reads TGCGCCAGCAGCCTAAGACTCCAGCGGGGGGGCCCCGGTTCCGATGAGCAGTTCTTC.

The genes are TRBV12-3 or TRBV12-4 and TRBJ1-2; D might be TRBD1 (6 bases). The V end lost 2 bases, the J end lost 3 bases, and 16 bases lay between the germline ends. The CDR3 runs 16 residues. This chain's CDR3 is CASSLYAGAVDYGYTF. CDR3 DNA sequence: TGTGCCAGCAGTTTATATGCGGGGGCAGTGGACTATGGCTACACCTTC.

The V gene is TRBV18, the J gene TRBJ2-5; 10 positions agree with TRBD1. The CDR3 consists of 15 residues. The junction had 14 bases not matched to a gene; V was cut back by 5 bases and J by 11 bases. Germline V gene lookup returns CDR1 KGHSH and CDR2 LQKENI. The CDR3 DNA sequence: TGTGCCAGCTCAGCTGGACAGGGGGGACCCCAGGAGCAGTACTTC. Translation: CASSAGQGGPQEQYF.

The chain couples TRBV4-1 to TRBJ1-3; D not resolved. Deletions cut 3 bases from V and 2 bases from J, with 14 bases between. Germline-derived CDR1 and CDR2 are MGHRA and YSYEKL. This CDR3 is built from 16 residues. CDR3 in amino acids: CASSHPGQETGNTIYF. The CDR3 bases are TGCGCCAGCAGCCACCCTGGGCAGGAGACTGGAAACACCATATATTTT.

This clonotype has a handful of counts. The J gene is TRBJ2-7, the V gene TRBV5-5, with D tentatively TRBD1 (6 bases). CDR3 size: 14 residues. Trimming shortened V by 4 bases and J by 3 bases, and 14 bases separated the two germline ends. Germline V gene data show CDR1 as SGHKS and CDR2 as YYEKEE (reference sequence). The CDR3 spells CASSRPGQFYEQYF. For the CDR3, the DNA is TGTGCCAGCAGCCGACCCGGACAGTTCTACGAGCAGTACTTC.

In the case of this clonotype: Germline is not matched at one junction end, which may reflect a read error. The chain has TRBV27 and TRBJ2-7; D possibly corresponds to TRBD1 (6 bases). CDR3 size: 14 residues. From germline, CDR1 is MNHEY and CDR2 SMNVEV (reference sequence). The CDR3 DNA follows: TGTGCCAGCATGGGACAAGGCCTCATCTACGAACAGTACTTC. The encoded protein is CASMGQGLIYEQYF.

This clonotype was seen more than once but under ten times. The V gene is TRBV6-5, the J gene TRBJ2-1, with 8 bases matching TRBD2. This CDR3 has 16 amino acids. The V gene end was trimmed by 5 bases and the J gene end by 3 bases; junction bases not matched to a gene: 9. The germline CDR1 and CDR2 sequences are MNHEY and SVGAGI. DNA for the CDR3: TGTGCCAGCAGTCCACGAGCGGGGGCTGACTACAATGAGCAGTTCTTC. Translated, it gives CASSPRAGADYNEQFF.

The CDR3 here is CASSLAGTGRGGELFF. CDR3 in DNA: TGTGCCAGCAGCTTAGCCGGGACAGGGAGGGGTGGGGAGCTGTTTTTT. The genes are TRBV7-8 and TRBJ2-2; 9 nucleotides agree with TRBD1. Trimming cost V 0 bases and J 8 bases; bases outside gene matches: 7. The germline V gene has CDR1 SGHVS and CDR2 FQNEAQ. This CDR3 region has 16 residues.

The V call is TRBV27, the J call TRBJ2-5; 11 bases align to TRBD2. Judging by the DNA end, TRBJ2-1 fits better; the J call may be wrong. CDR1 and CDR2 (germline): MNHEY, SMNVEV (reference sequence). The CDR3 loop spans 15 amino acids. The CDR3 region has the DNA TGTGCCAGCAGCTCCGGACTAGCGGGTGCTATAGAGCAGTTCTTC. Its protein is CASSSGLAGAIEQFF.

The rearrangement uses TRBV29-1 and TRBJ2-1; TRBD2 might be the D (6 bases). CDR3 size: 15 residues. The germline CDR1 and CDR2 sequences are SQVTM and ANQGSEA. The V and J ends lost 1 base and 5 bases respectively, with 15 bases between them. The CDR3 loop reads CSVEVRRDSNNEQFF. The DNA of the CDR3 is TGCAGCGTTGAAGTCCGGCGGGATTCCAACAATGAGCAGTTCTTC.

This clonotype has just a few counts. The chain employs TRBV15 and TRBJ1-4; unclear D gene. The CDR3 has 16 residues. V was clipped by 5 bases and J by 5 bases, with 18 bases between them. Germline CDR1 LNHNV, CDR2 YYDKDF (reference sequence). In nucleotides, the CDR3 is TGTGCCACCAGCTTTCTTCTCCGGCAGACCAATGAAAAACTGTTTTTT. This codes for CATSFLLRQTNEKLFF.

This clonotype was picked up a small number of times. This chain uses TRBV20-1 with TRBJ2-3; D remains unclear. The CDR3 sequence is 12 residues long. The V gene lost 3 bases and the J gene lost 4 bases, with 8 bases spanning the gap. Germline-derived CDR1 and CDR2 are DFQATT and SNEGSKA (reference sequence). The CDR3 reads CSASYVSDTQYF. The CDR3 coding sequence is TGCAGTGCTAGTTACGTGTCAGATACGCAGTATTTT.

There are a few counts of this clonotype. The V call is TRBV6-6, the J call TRBJ2-5; 9 bases map to TRBD2. There are 15 residues in the CDR3. J gave up 11 bases and V 4 bases, and 14 bases lay outside the gene matches. The V gene's germline CDR1 is MNHNY and CDR2 SVGAGI (reference sequence). CDR3 bases: TGTGCCAGCAGTTCCCCCAGTATAGCGGGGGATCAACAGTACTTC. Protein sequence: CASSSPSIAGDQQYF.

In DNA, the CDR3 is TGTGCCAGCAGCCAAGATTCCCTTCGATTCGCCGTTGCGTGCTACAATGAGCAGTTCTTC. It yields the protein CASSQDSLRFAVACYNEQFF. The chain carries TRBV3-1 and TRBJ2-5; D gene unclear. The DNA matches TRBJ2-1 better at its end, which makes the J call doubtful. CDR1 is LGHDT, CDR2 YNNKEL, per germline (reference sequence). This CDR3 region has 20 residues.

The DNA of the CDR3 is TGTGCCAGCAGCAAAGAAGGGCGGGTGCGGACCCAGTACTTC. The encoded protein is CASSKEGRVRTQYF. The gene calls are TRBV21-1 and TRBJ2-5; the table's D call TRBD1 went unverified against the DNA. TRBV21-1 is tagged as a pseudogene. The CDR3 extends over 14 amino acids.

The gene calls are TRBV29-1 and TRBJ2-7; 9 nucleotides line up with TRBD1. The length of the CDR3 is 16 residues. V lost 4 bases, J lost 2 bases, and 12 bases stayed unmatched. The germline V gene has CDR1 SQVTM and CDR2 ANQGSEA. The DNA for the CDR3 is TGCAGCGTTGTTGGGACAGGGAAGAACCGTCCCTACGAGCAGTACTTC. Amino acid sequence: CSVVGTGKNRPYEQYF.

This clonotype was detected a few times. The chain employs TRBV18 and TRBJ2-5; D remains ambiguous. Germline-derived CDR1 and CDR2 are KGHSH and LQKENI. V lost 3 bases to trimming and J lost 5 bases, with 16 bases between them. This CDR3 is 15 amino acids long. This CDR3 reads CASSPDGASGETQYF. The CDR3 DNA follows: TGTGCCAGCTCACCGGACGGTGCGTCGGGTGAGACCCAGTACTTC.

This clonotype was counted between two and nine times. The chain uses TRBV7-9 and TRBJ2-1; 14 bases align to TRBD2. The germline V gene encodes CDR1 SEHNR and CDR2 FQNEAQ (reference sequence). This CDR3 has 16 amino acids. Trimming cost V 5 bases and J 3 bases; bases outside gene matches: 3. The CDR3 loop reads CASSTGLAGGYNEQFF. In DNA, the CDR3 is TGTGCCAGCAGCACCGGACTAGCGGGAGGCTACAATGAGCAGTTCTTC.

V is TRBV6-1 and J is TRBJ1-4, with TRBD1 identical over 8 bases. From germline, CDR1 is MNHNS and CDR2 SASEGT. The V segment lost 5 bases and the J segment 5 bases; nucleotides outside the gene matches: 7. CDR3 length: 15 amino acids. The chain's CDR3 is CASSPPGQENEKLFF. In DNA, the CDR3 is TGTGCCAGCAGTCCCCCGGGACAGGAGAATGAAAAACTGTTTTTT.